The rows below give T cell receptor beta chains drawn from one sample of a study of monozygotic twins with inflammatory bowel disease. TCRdb reprocessed the 5' RACE reads and stores each CDR3 protein as one record, lacking DNA. The sample table sets out 300,000 to 450,000 distinct CDR3 sequences. Sequencing was carried out using blood. These receptor sequences come from a human donor with ulcerative colitis or Crohn's disease, or a healthy co-twin of an affected twin (not recorded which). Both conserved end residues are part of each CDR3.

CDR3aa	j_gene	v_gene
CASSRDISDTGELFF	TRBJ2-2	TRBV19
CASSLKPGQLGGYTF	TRBJ1-2	TRBV7-2
CASSPQGTGYEQYF	TRBJ2-7	TRBV12-3/TRBV12-4
CATSRGQGGNNEQFF	TRBJ2-1	TRBV15
CASSDTGFFTLLSPCEQYF	TRBJ2-7	TRBV12-3/TRBV12-4
CSARVIDRGFDGYTF	TRBJ1-2	TRBV20-1
CASRLRSGTGDIGDTQYF	TRBJ2-3	TRBV27
CASSYSPVEGYTF	TRBJ1-2	TRBV6-5
CASSSDGETQPQHF	TRBJ1-5	TRBV7-9
CASTQGPSSYNSPLHF	TRBJ1-6	TRBV6-2/TRBV6-3
CASSLAGGPTQYF	TRBJ2-5	TRBV7-2
CASSRRGSSYNSPLHF	TRBJ1-6	TRBV12-3/TRBV12-4
CASSEGGATGHEQYF	TRBJ2-7	TRBV7-3
CASSPVPMSNQPQHF	TRBJ1-5	TRBV18
CAWSGRRWGRGNSPLHF	TRBJ1-6	TRBV30
CASTETGGYTGELFF	TRBJ2-2	TRBV5-1
CASSFWDRGQPQHF	TRBJ1-5	TRBV7-3
CASRRAPAGFEQYF	TRBJ2-7	TRBV6-2/TRBV6-3
CASRIITGQGNDEQFF	TRBJ2-1	TRBV5-1
CASSVAGGDGYTF	TRBJ1-2	TRBV9
CASSPGSGVLYEQYF	TRBJ2-7	TRBV18
CASSLFRLRVYTDTQYF	TRBJ2-3	TRBV28
CASSFLSGGSSYNKQFF	TRBJ2-1	TRBV5-5
CASSSGPGYTYEQYF	TRBJ2-7	TRBV7-3
CASSVSGGEQYF	TRBJ2-7	TRBV6-1
CASRITTKNYEQYF	TRBJ2-7	TRBV27
CSASGTGGETQYF	TRBJ2-5	TRBV29-1
CSVDRQLETQYF	TRBJ2-5	TRBV29-1
CSARGTGNTEAFF	TRBJ1-1	TRBV20-1
CASSLVWGRGNSPLHF	TRBJ1-6	TRBV12-3/TRBV12-4
CASSPSRGPGNEQFF	TRBJ2-1	TRBV18
CSSTDRGLFADTQYF	TRBJ2-3	TRBV29-1
CASSSPWGVEETQYF	TRBJ2-5	TRBV7-2
CASSPWDSGANNEQFF	TRBJ2-1	TRBV7-9
CASTTAAGGYEQYF	TRBJ2-7	TRBV5-1
CASRLSSGGAGTGELFF	TRBJ2-2	TRBV5-1
CASSAMVGLQPQHF	TRBJ1-5	TRBV2
CASRPTGFFTDTQYF	TRBJ2-3	TRBV6-4
CASSVASNQRQHF	TRBJ1-5	TRBV9
CASSRREGDRAFF	TRBJ1-1	TRBV11-2
CSARQGPGYELFF	TRBJ2-2	TRBV20-1
CASSYGSTGGSYEQYF	TRBJ2-7	TRBV6-5
CASSLEGTGLVGADTQYF	TRBJ2-3	TRBV5-1
CASSTQSRGKLFF	TRBJ1-4	TRBV11-1
CASSAYIPGQGSGNTIYF	TRBJ1-3	TRBV9
CSAGTSRAGELFF	TRBJ2-2	TRBV20-1
CVSSYSRGSDTQYF	TRBJ2-3	TRBV6-2/TRBV6-3
CASSLARAGGYTF	TRBJ1-2	TRBV27
CASSFPGQGANEQFF	TRBJ2-1	TRBV6-2/TRBV6-3
CSARGQGGSYNSPLHF	TRBJ1-6	TRBV20-1
CASSEGPFAYEQYF	TRBJ2-7	TRBV3-1